This record covers a single TCR beta chain. The sample comes from a study of blood T cell repertoires in COVID-19. Authors' data handling: Nucleated cell number was recorded as an estimate derived from reference gene primer amplification. Sequenced by immunoSEQ multiplex PCR; TCRdb stores in-frame clones only, minus some. V, J and clone size are taken as reported in that table, and D and trimming were inferred from the DNA itself. Here the sample spans 200,000 to 300,000 clones, around four fifths being singletons. CDR1 is LNHDA, CDR2 SQIVND, per germline (reference sequence). The V end was cut by 6 bases, the J end by 0 bases, with 9 bases between. This CDR3 is built from 15 residues.

The chain joins TRBV19 to TRBJ1-6, with no clear D. What was sequenced was PBMCs or T cells enriched from blood (not recorded which). The TCR sequence derives from a middle-aged woman who had been exposed to COVID-19. CDR3 loop: CASRQLSSYNSPLHF. As DNA, the CDR3 is TGTGCCAGTAGGCAGTTAAGCTCCTATAATTCACCCCTCCACTTT. The full variable domain, its missing parts supplied by reference TRBV19 and TRBJ1-6, is DGGITQSPKYLFRKEGQNVTLSCEQNLNHDAMYWYRQDPGQGLRLIYYSQIVNDFQKGDIAEGYSVSREKKESFPLTVTSAQKNPTAFYLCASRQLSSYNSPLHFGNGTRLTVT.